One sample yielded the 20 T cell receptor beta chains listed below, sequenced in a study of blood T cell repertoires in COVID-19. Clones were read by immunoSEQ multiplex PCR, and TCRdb kept only the in-frame ones, dropping some. There are 100,000 to 150,000 clones in the sample; approximately 81% occur only once, and around 1.4% lies in the top ten. The source material was peripheral blood. The receptor set was obtained from a man aged 60 to 75 with acute or convalescent COVID-19.

This rearrangement joins TRBV7-3 to TRBJ2-7, with a tentative D call TRBD1 (6 bases). Germline V gene sequence: CDR1 SGHTA, CDR2 FQGTGA. The CDR3 totals 13 residues. The germline V and J ends were trimmed by 5 bases and 2 bases, with 10 bases remaining between them. CDR3 bases: TGTGCCAGCAGCCCCAGGGGCACCTACGAGCAGTACTTC. This gives the protein CASSPRGTYEQYF.

The chain uses TRBV4-1 and TRBJ2-7; a weak D match, TRBD1 (5 bases). V was pared by 0 bases and J by 3 bases, with 12 bases between. CDR1 is MGHRA, CDR2 YSYEKL, per germline. The CDR3 is 15 residues long. This chain's CDR3 is CASSQDQAGLYEQYF. The CDR3 coding sequence is TGCGCCAGCAGCCAAGACCAGGCAGGGCTCTACGAGCAGTACTTC.

The chain joins TRBV18 to TRBJ2-3; tentative D call: TRBD1 (6 bases). In germline, CDR1 is KGHSH, CDR2 LQKENI. Deletions cut 4 bases from V and 4 bases from J, with 12 bases between. The CDR3 is 14 amino acids. This CDR3 reads CASSQGWGPDTQYF. CDR3 DNA: TGTGCCAGCTCACAAGGGTGGGGGCCAGATACGCAGTATTTT.

The chain couples TRBV13 to TRBJ2-4; D is unresolved. V shed 5 bases and J shed 0 bases, with 2 bases lying between them. Germline CDR1 reads PRHDT; CDR2 reads FYEKMQ (reference sequence). This CDR3 contains 12 residues. CDR3 coding DNA: TGTGCCAGCAGCCAAGCCAAAAACATTCAGTACTTC. Its translation: CASSQAKNIQYF.

This clone was counted between two and nine times. This sequence joins TRBV6-4 and TRBJ2-1; TRBD1 matches at 9 bases. Germline CDR1 is MRHNA and CDR2 is SNTAGT. The CDR3 consists of 19 residues. Losses at the gene ends were 3 bases for V and 4 bases for J; bases not matched to a gene: 16. The CDR3 sequence is CASSEIEGQGTSIYNEQFF. Written as DNA, the CDR3 is TGTGCCAGCAGTGAAATCGAGGGACAGGGCACCTCCATATACAATGAGCAGTTCTTC.

The rearrangement uses TRBV12-3 or TRBV12-4 and TRBJ2-2; D ambiguous. This CDR3 spans 13 amino acids. The V end lost 1 base, the J end lost 8 bases, and 8 bases lay between the germline ends. The CDR3 DNA reads TGTGCCAGCAGTTTAGGGGTGACAGGGGAGCTGTTTTTT. This translates into CASSLGVTGELFF.

The rearrangement uses TRBV15 and TRBJ2-7; unclear D gene. Trimming took off 1 base at V and 0 bases at J, with 7 bases between the two ends. This CDR3 is 14 amino acids long. Germline values: CDR1 LNHNV, CDR2 YYDKDF (reference sequence). The CDR3 DNA reads as TGTGCCACCAGCAGAGGACACAGCTCCTACGAGCAGTACTTC. It specifies CATSRGHSSYEQYF. Complete variable domain (other parts from reference TRBV15 and TRBJ2-7): DAMVIQNPRYQVTQFGKPVTLSCSQTLNHNVMYWYQQKSSQAPKLLFHYYDKDFNNEADTPDNFQSRRPNTSFCFLDIRSPGLGDTAMYLCATSRGHSSYEQYFGPGTRLTVT.

This clone was detected once. The rearrangement uses TRBV5-4 and TRBJ1-4, with D tentatively TRBD1 (5 bases). This CDR3 contains 13 residues. Trimming left V 5 bases short and J 8 bases short, with 13 bases between. The germline gives CDR1 SGHNT, CDR2 YYREEE (reference sequence). CDR3 bases: TGTGCCAGCAGTCAACAGGTCTCGGAAAAACTGTTTTTT. It translates to CASSQQVSEKLFF.

The genes are TRBV5-6 and TRBJ2-5, with D unresolved. Trimming pared 1 base from V and 0 bases from J, leaving 10 bases between. From germline, CDR1 is SGHDT and CDR2 YYEEEE. The CDR3 is made up of 15 amino acids. This CDR3 reads CASSLNFMYQETQYF. The CDR3 coding sequence is TGTGCCAGCAGCTTGAACTTTATGTACCAAGAGACCCAGTACTTC.

The rearrangement joins TRBV10-2 to TRBJ1-5; weak D call: TRBD1 (6 bases). This CDR3 is built from 13 residues. V was cut by 7 bases and J by 3 bases, with 10 bases left in between. Germline CDR1 WSHSY, CDR2 SAAADI. The CDR3 is CASNRVINQPQHF. DNA for the CDR3: TGCGCCAGCAACAGGGTGATCAATCAGCCCCAGCATTTT.

The genes are TRBV18 and TRBJ1-2, with a weak D call TRBD1 (5 bases). Germline lookup yields CDR1 KGHSH and CDR2 LQKENI. The CDR3 runs to 14 residues. The V end was cut by 5 bases, the J end by 2 bases, with 12 bases between. CDR3 nucleotide sequence: TGTGCCAGCTCAGGAGGGGACTTAAACTATGGCTACACCTTC. Residues: CASSGGDLNYGYTF.

The V and J genes are TRBV9 and TRBJ1-2; the match to TRBD1 covers 9 bases. CDR3 size: 16 residues. With V trimmed by 4 bases and J by 5 bases, 12 bases remained unmatched. CDR1 is SGDLS, CDR2 YYNGEE, per germline. The CDR3: CASSIVPGQGTYGYTF. As DNA, the CDR3 is TGTGCCAGCAGCATTGTCCCGGGACAGGGAACATATGGCTACACCTTC. Full variable domain (remainder filled in from reference TRBV9 and TRBJ1-2): DSGVTQTPKHLITATGQRVTLRCSPRSGDLSVYWYQQSLDQGLQFLIQYYNGEERAKGNILERFSAQQFPDLHSELNLSSLELGDSALYFCASSIVPGQGTYGYTFGSGTRLTVV.

This clone occurred once. This chain links TRBV5-8 with TRBJ2-6; D possibly corresponds to TRBD1 (5 bases). The V end was cut by 4 bases, the J end by 2 bases, with 10 bases between. CDR1 SGHTS and CDR2 YDEGEE come from the germline V gene. The CDR3 is made up of 15 amino acids. This chain's CDR3 is CASSPGQAGANVLTF. CDR3 DNA sequence: TGTGCCAGCAGCCCCGGACAAGCTGGGGCCAACGTCCTGACTTTC.

The chain couples TRBV7-8 to TRBJ2-1, with TRBD2 matching over 10 bases. Germline CDR1 SGHVS, CDR2 FQNEAQ. The CDR3 covers 15 residues. The V segment lost 1 base and the J segment 6 bases; nucleotides outside the gene matches: 3. CDR3 amino acids: CASSLELAGFNEQFF. CDR3 nucleotide sequence: TGTGCCAGCAGCTTAGAACTAGCGGGGTTCAATGAGCAGTTCTTC.

The chain joins TRBV6-1 to TRBJ2-1, with D tentatively TRBD2 (5 bases). The germline gives CDR1 MNHNS, CDR2 SASEGT. With 0 bases removed from V and 10 bases from J, the gap between germline ends came to 13 bases. The CDR3 covers 14 residues. CDR3 sequence: CASSEAGREREQFF. The CDR3 DNA sequence: TGTGCCAGCAGTGAAGCTGGAAGGGAGCGGGAGCAGTTCTTC.

The chain couples TRBV27 to TRBJ2-1; 8 bases align to TRBD1. This CDR3 contains 14 residues. Germline assignment: CDR1 MNHEY and CDR2 SMNVEV (reference sequence). V lost 6 bases to trimming and J lost 9 bases; unmatched junction nucleotides: 10. The CDR3 reads CASSFADRVFEQFF. CDR3 coding DNA: TGTGCCAGCAGCTTCGCGGACAGGGTTTTTGAGCAGTTCTTC.

The chain employs TRBV3-1 (or the pseudogene TRBV3-2) and TRBJ2-7, with 7 bases matching TRBD2. The CDR3 has 16 residues. From germline, CDR1 is LGHDT and CDR2 YNNKEL (reference sequence). The junction had 7 bases not matched to a gene; V was cut back by 0 bases and J by 2 bases. The CDR3 DNA is TGTGCCAGCAGCCAAGAGATCGGGGAGGGGACCTACGAGCAGTACTTC. It codes for CASSQEIGEGTYEQYF.

The rearrangement links TRBV7-3 to TRBJ2-7, with D maybe TRBD1 (5 bases). V lost 2 bases to trimming and J lost 5 bases, with 13 bases between them. CDR1 is SGHTA and CDR2 is FQGTGA in the germline V gene. The CDR3 spans 14 residues. CDR3 amino acids: CASSLFPRTNEQYF. In DNA form, the CDR3 reads TGTGCCAGCAGCTTATTCCCCCGGACAAACGAGCAGTACTTC.

This chain uses TRBV19 with TRBJ2-5; D is possibly TRBD1 (5 bases). Germline V CDR1 and CDR2: LNHDA, SQIVND (reference sequence). V gave up 3 bases and J gave up 2 bases, with 13 bases separating them. This CDR3 is 15 amino acids long. DNA for the CDR3: TGTGCCAGTAGTATGGGCTTACAGGCACAAGAGACCCAGTACTTC. Protein sequence: CASSMGLQAQETQYF. Full variable domain (rest looked up from reference TRBV19 and TRBJ2-5): DGGITQSPKYLFRKEGQNVTLSCEQNLNHDAMYWYRQDPGQGLRLIYYSQIVNDFQKGDIAEGYSVSREKKESFPLTVTSAQKNPTAFYLCASSMGLQAQETQYFGPGTRLLVL.

The gene calls are TRBV5-1 and TRBJ2-3; TRBD2 aligns across 7 bases. Germline V lookup: CDR1 SGHRS, CDR2 YFSETQ. The V segment lost 0 bases and the J segment 1 base; nucleotides outside the gene matches: 2. There are 15 residues in the CDR3. CDR3 sequence reads: CASSLGEGRTDTQYF. The DNA for the CDR3 is TGCGCCAGCAGCTTGGGGGAGGGCCGCACAGATACGCAGTATTTT.